The subject of this entry is one T cell receptor beta chain. The germline gives CDR1 GTSNPN, CDR2 SVGIG (reference sequence). V gave up 0 bases and J gave up 7 bases, with 6 bases separating them. This CDR3 comprises 11 residues. The sample belongs to a study of blood T cell repertoires in COVID-19. Study information: Whether acute or convalescent, the COVID-19 samples came from the United States, Italy and Spain.

Only in-frame clones appear in the TCRdb table, and some are missing; sequencing was by immunoSEQ multiplex PCR. The table includes approximately 440,000 clones, about 91% detected once. Sequences were obtained from peripheral blood. The receptor's source is a woman aged 45-65 years with COVID-19, enrolled during active disease. The chain is built from TRBV30 and TRBJ1-1; D not certain. The CDR3 region has the DNA TGTGCCTGGAGTGTACGGGTTGAAGCTTTCTTT. Translating it yields CAWSVRVEAFF. Full variable domain (rest looked up from reference TRBV30 and TRBJ1-1): SQTIHQWPATLVQPVGSPLSLECTVEGTSNPNLYWYRQAAGRGLQLLFYSVGIGQISSEVPQNLSASRPQDRQFILSSKKLLLSDSGFYLCAWSVRVEAFFGQGTRLTVV.